The 5 T cell receptor beta chains below come from one sample, sequenced in a study of T cell repertoires in cytomegalovirus infection (dated by TCRdb to 2018 to 2020). Sequencing was carried out with an Illumina HiSeq 1500. The public reads were reanalyzed by TCRdb: fastp trimming at Q25, MiXCR alignment, in-frame beta chains only. Each CDR3 protein gets just one entry, which takes the most common genes and DNA from the rows behind it. For this sample there are 250,000 to 350,000 distinct CDR3 sequences; about 23% appear just once. The ten largest clones take up about 15% of the sample. Input material: PBMCs. These receptors originate from a human donor in good health (CMV status not recorded). Some clones in this sample may be carry-over from other donors' samples.

The V call is TRBV6-1, the J call TRBJ1-5; possibly TRBD1 for D (5 bases). In germline, CDR1 is MNHNS, CDR2 SASEGT. The CDR3 runs 13 residues. Trimming stripped 8 bases from V and 5 bases from J, with 13 bases between. The CDR3 nucleotides read TGTGCCAGCTGGGCCCTGGGGGATCAGCCCCAGCATTTT. This sequence encodes CASWALGDQPQHF.

The chain joins TRBV15 to TRBJ2-7, with TRBD2 as a possible D gene (5 bases). The CDR3 spans 14 residues. The ends were cut back, 2 bases at V and 6 bases at J, with 14 bases in the middle. CDR1 is LNHNV and CDR2 is YYDKDF in the germline V gene (reference sequence). The CDR3 nucleotides are TGTGCCACCAGCAGATTAGTAGCGTTGAGCGAGCAGTACTTC. Residues: CATSRLVALSEQYF.

Here the CDR3 reads CASSSPGRSMIGYTF. CDR3 bases: TGTGCCAGCAGCTCCCCGGGACGGAGTATGATTGGCTACACCTTC. V is TRBV7-2 and J is TRBJ1-2; tentative D call: TRBD1 (5 bases). V lost 4 bases and J 7 bases, leaving 19 bases between the germline ends. This CDR3 contains 15 residues. CDR1 and CDR2 from the germline V gene are SGHTA and FQGNSA.

In its sample, this clonotype was seen many times. The genes are TRBV19 and TRBJ2-1; no clear D. V lost 3 bases and J lost 12, with 12 bases in between. CDR1 is LNHDA and CDR2 is SQIVND in the germline V gene (reference sequence). This CDR3 has 12 amino acids. The CDR3 DNA sequence: TGTGCCAGTAGTATCCCTCAAAGGGTGCAGTTCTTC. Translated: CASSIPQRVQFF.

This clonotype has a handful of counts. The chain has TRBV24-1 and TRBJ2-5; 14 bases map to TRBD2. V shed 5 bases and J 8 bases; nucleotides not matched to a gene: 3. Per germline, CDR1 KGHDR and CDR2 SFDVKD. This CDR3 contains 14 residues. CDR3: CATSGGTSGSTQYF. CDR3 in DNA: TGTGCCACCAGTGGGGGGACTAGCGGGAGTACCCAGTACTTC.